This note documents a single TCR beta chain sequence. CDR1 is SEHNR, CDR2 FQNEAQ, per germline (reference sequence). This CDR3 is 19 amino acids long. Unmatched junction bases numbered 10, after V lost 0 bases and J lost 4 bases. This specimen belongs to a study of blood T cell repertoires in COVID-19. About the study: Samples taken during acute and convalescent COVID-19 were collected in the United States, Italy and Spain. Sample material is recorded as cDNA or gDNA derived from T cells, B-cell-depleted T cells, or PBMCs.

As processed by the authors: Amplifying reference gene primers gave estimates of nucleated cell counts. This table comes from immunoSEQ multiplex PCR, and its TCRdb copy is limited to in-frame clones, with some not included. That table is the source of V, J and clone size, and D and trimming were worked out from the DNA. In the table there are 62,000 or so clones, just over 85% of which are singletons. V is TRBV7-9 and J is TRBJ2-1; 12 nucleotides agree with TRBD2. The receptor comes from a human donor in a cohort sampled during active COVID-19. The specimen sequenced was peripheral blood. The DNA of the CDR3 is TGTGCCAGCAGCTTAGCTATCGGCCTAGCGGGAGGGCAATACAATGAGCAGTTCTTC. Amino acids: CASSLAIGLAGGQYNEQFF.